In this sample, the clone carrying this T cell receptor (beta chain) turned up many times. Its antigen is undetermined. These data belong to a study of molecular identifiers for immune sequencing clone quantification. Germline-derived CDR1 and CDR2 are MDHEN and SYDVKM. This CDR3 has 17 residues. V lost 6 bases to trimming and J lost 2 bases; unmatched junction nucleotides: 6. Study-level findings and limits: Identical TCR molecules sharing a barcode could underestimate highly expanded clone sizes. Jurkat TCR RNA from one cell was spiked into around 1 million naive cells, and it was reportedly detectable there.

MiXCR, applied by TCRdb to the PCR reads, yields one record per CDR3 protein. The table shows 90,000 to 120,000 distinct CDR3 sequences, with 36% occurring only once. This chain joins TRBV28 and TRBJ2-5; 16 bases map to TRBD2. The sequence came from a human donor in good health. Some libraries in this study had Jurkat cell RNA spiked in. Sequenced sample: naive CD8+ T cells from blood, with Jurkat cell RNA spiked in. Subset specified: FACS-sorted CD8+CD4-CCR7+CD45RA+ naive T cells. The CDR3 protein is CASSDPGLAGGQETQYF. In nucleotides, the CDR3 is TGTGCCAGCAGCGACCCGGGACTAGCGGGAGGGCAAGAGACCCAGTACTTC.